One sample yielded the 14 T cell receptor beta chains listed below, sequenced in a study of blood T cell repertoires in COVID-19. Measured with immunoSEQ multiplex PCR; TCRdb has only the in-frame clones, and not every one. The sample records fewer than 85,000 clones, approximately 89% being singletons. Sample: peripheral blood. These receptors originate from a man in his fifties with active COVID-19.

This chain joins TRBV3-1 (or the pseudogene TRBV3-2) and TRBJ1-1, with 9 bases matching TRBD1. The CDR3 has 16 amino acids. V gave up 1 base and J gave up 0 bases; unmatched junction bases: 3. Germline V gene lookup returns CDR1 LGHDT and CDR2 YNNKEL (reference sequence). The CDR3 DNA follows: TGTGCCAGCAGCCAAGCGGGACAGGGCGTGAACACTGAAGCTTTCTTT. It specifies CASSQAGQGVNTEAFF.

The chain employs TRBV14 and TRBJ2-5; TRBD1 aligns across 8 bases. This CDR3 contains 16 residues. With 3 bases clipped from V and 3 bases from J, the junction kept 9 bases outside the gene matches. Germline V gene lookup returns CDR1 SGHDN and CDR2 FVKESK. The DNA for the CDR3 is TGTGCCAGCAGCCACCTTACTGGGACAGGAAAAGAGACCCAGTACTTC. It specifies CASSHLTGTGKETQYF.

The chain recombines TRBV5-1 with TRBJ1-3; no firm D call. With 3 bases removed from V and 4 bases from J, the gap between germline ends came to 20 bases. The germline V gene encodes CDR1 SGHRS and CDR2 YFSETQ. The CDR3 loop spans 17 amino acids. Written as DNA, the CDR3 is TGCGCCAGCAGCTCCTATTTGGATGTAGCGGGCGGAAACACCATATATTTT. Its protein is CASSSYLDVAGGNTIYF.

The genes are TRBV19 and TRBJ2-2; possibly TRBD1 for D (5 bases). Germline V gene lookup returns CDR1 LNHDA and CDR2 SQIVND (reference sequence). V lost 7 bases and J 1 base, leaving 19 bases between the germline ends. The CDR3 contains 17 residues. The CDR3 loop is CASTNFQGSGNTGELFF. CDR3 bases: TGTGCCAGTACGAATTTTCAGGGTTCGGGGAACACCGGGGAGCTGTTTTTT.

This chain connects TRBV30 to TRBJ2-5; 9 bases match TRBD1. Germline V gene data show CDR1 as GTSNPN and CDR2 as SVGIG (reference sequence). This CDR3 comprises 16 residues. The V gene end was trimmed by 0 bases and the J gene end by 3 bases; junction bases not matched to a gene: 8. CDR3 nucleotide sequence: TGTGCCTGGAGTGTTACAGGGGGCGGGTCCAAAGAGACCCAGTACTTC. Translating it yields CAWSVTGGGSKETQYF.

The chain has TRBV6-2 or TRBV6-3 and TRBJ1-1, with 7 positions matching TRBD1. Germline CDR1 MNHEY, CDR2 SVGEGT. J gave up 0 bases and V 6 bases, and 10 bases lay outside the gene matches. The CDR3 runs 16 residues. The CDR3 reads CASSSDRAAVNTEAFF. As DNA, the CDR3 is TGTGCCAGCAGCTCCGACAGGGCTGCTGTGAACACTGAAGCTTTCTTT.

The CDR3 nucleotides read TGTGCCAGCAGCTTAGCTAGCTACGGGGCCAACGTCCTGACTTTC. This gives the protein CASSLASYGANVLTF. The V call is TRBV7-3, the J call TRBJ2-6; TRBD2 is a possible D gene (5 bases). Germline V gives CDR1 SGHTA, CDR2 FQGTGA. Trimming left V 2 bases short and J 4 bases short, with 9 bases between. The CDR3 loop spans 15 amino acids.

This rearrangement joins TRBV28 to TRBJ1-5, with 7 bases identical to TRBD1. The germline V gene encodes CDR1 MDHEN and CDR2 SYDVKM. J lost 6 bases, V lost 7 bases, and 9 bases had no gene match. CDR3 length: 14 residues. The CDR3 region is CASIRGQIGQPQHF. The DNA for the CDR3 is TGTGCCAGCATTCGGGGACAGATCGGTCAGCCCCAGCATTTT.

V is TRBV28 and J is TRBJ1-5; D might be TRBD1 (5 bases). The CDR3 length is 14 residues. Germline-derived CDR1 and CDR2 are MDHEN and SYDVKM. The V end was cut by 7 bases, the J end by 7 bases, with 17 bases between. CDR3 amino acids: CASIGEWQGQPQHF. The CDR3 DNA sequence: TGTGCCAGCATCGGTGAGTGGCAGGGACAGCCCCAGCATTTT. The full variable domain, in which reference TRBV28 and TRBJ1-5 provide the parts outside the CDR3, is DVKVTQSSRYLVKRTGEKVFLECVQDMDHENMFWYRQDPGLGLRLIYFSYDVKMKEKGDIPEGYSVSREKKERFSLILESASTNQTSMYLCASIGEWQGQPQHFGDGTRLSIL.

This chain uses TRBV30 with TRBJ2-2, with 11 nucleotides matching TRBD2. Germline lookup yields CDR1 GTSNPN and CDR2 SVGIG (reference sequence). The CDR3 totals 17 residues. V was pared by 4 bases and J by 2 bases, with 9 bases of the junction left unmatched. CDR3 DNA: TGTGCCTGGAATTCCGGGACTAGCGGCTCTAACACCGGGGAGCTGTTTTTT. This gives the protein CAWNSGTSGSNTGELFF.

This chain uses TRBV11-2 with TRBJ1-3; D call uncertain. V lost 4 bases and J 0 bases, leaving 4 bases between the germline ends. Germline V gene data show CDR1 as SGHAT and CDR2 as FQNNGV. There are 13 residues in the CDR3. The CDR3 nucleotides read TGTGCCAGCAGCTCCGTCTCTGGAAACACCATATATTTT. Protein sequence: CASSSVSGNTIYF.

J is TRBJ2-7 and V is TRBV7-9; the match to TRBD1 covers 8 bases. The trim removed 6 bases at V and 0 bases at J, leaving 7 bases unmatched. This CDR3 has 15 amino acids. The V gene's germline CDR1 is SEHNR and CDR2 FQNEAQ (reference sequence). The CDR3 protein is CASSSGGLSSYEQYF. Written as DNA, the CDR3 is TGTGCCAGCAGTTCAGGGGGCCTCAGCTCCTACGAGCAGTACTTC.

V gene TRBV2 combines with J gene TRBJ1-2, with D possibly being TRBD1 (6 bases). Trimming took 7 bases from V and 4 from J, leaving 10 bases between them. The CDR3 is 12 amino acids. CDR1 is SNHLY and CDR2 is FYNNEI in the germline V gene. CDR3 coding DNA: TGTGCCAGCAATAAGGACAGCTATGGCTACACCTTC. This translates into CASNKDSYGYTF.

The chain uses TRBV28 and TRBJ1-1, with 8 bases fitting TRBD1. The CDR3 extends over 15 amino acids. V lost 5 bases, J lost 10 bases, and 15 bases stayed unmatched. From germline, CDR1 is MDHEN and CDR2 SYDVKM. The DNA of the CDR3 is TGTGCCAGCAGTCCCCTCATAGGGGCAGGGGGCATAGCTTTCTTT. It is translated as CASSPLIGAGGIAFF.